This entry lists 24 T cell receptor beta chains sequenced from one sample in a study of blood T cell repertoires in COVID-19. Assay: immunoSEQ multiplex PCR; the TCRdb copy retains only in-frame clones and omits some. The profile shows about 150,000 clones, 70% to 80% of them singletons. Input material: peripheral blood. Source of these receptors: a woman aged 70 to 79 with COVID-19, enrolled during active disease.

This clone was observed a single time. The chain joins TRBV6-5 to TRBJ2-1; 7 bases map to TRBD2. Germline V CDR1 and CDR2: MNHEY, SVGAGI. Trimming at V came to 6 bases and at J to 3 bases, leaving 5 bases not matched to a gene. The CDR3 totals 14 residues. The CDR3 here is CASRARDYYNEQFF. As DNA, the CDR3 is TGTGCCAGCAGGGCTAGGGACTACTACAATGAGCAGTTCTTC.

The chain combines TRBV20-1 with TRBJ2-1, with D possibly matching TRBD1 (6 bases). The V gene's germline CDR1 is DFQATT and CDR2 SNEGSKA (reference sequence). The V gene lost 4 bases and the J gene lost 9 bases, with 10 bases spanning the gap. The CDR3 covers 11 residues. CDR3 sequence: CSAIRGPEQFF. As DNA, the CDR3 is TGCAGTGCTATCAGGGGACCTGAGCAGTTCTTC.

The rearrangement uses TRBV3-1 (or the pseudogene TRBV3-2) and TRBJ2-7; 10 bases match TRBD2. The CDR3 is 15 amino acids. The J segment lost 6 bases and the V segment lost 0 bases, leaving 5 bases of the junction unmatched. Germline V CDR1 and CDR2: LGHDT, YNNKEL (reference sequence). CDR3 coding DNA: TGTGCCAGCAGCCAAGATCTACTAGCGGGGCGCGAGCAGTACTTC. As protein: CASSQDLLAGREQYF.

The V call is TRBV18, the J call TRBJ1-6; 10 bases agree with TRBD1. Trimming at V came to 3 bases and at J to 10 bases, leaving 9 bases not matched to a gene. CDR3 length equals 16 residues. CDR1 is KGHSH and CDR2 is LQKENI in the germline V gene. The CDR3 nucleotides read TGTGCCAGCTCACCTCAAACGGGACAGGGGAACTCACCCCTCCACTTT. This gives the protein CASSPQTGQGNSPLHF.

This clone was counted between two and nine times. The gene calls are TRBV27 and TRBJ1-2; TRBD1 aligns across 8 bases. Germline loops: CDR1 MNHEY, CDR2 SMNVEV (reference sequence). With V trimmed by 6 bases and J by 5 bases, 5 bases remained unmatched. The CDR3 covers 13 residues. The CDR3 nucleotides read TGTGCCAGCAGACTACAGGGGGAGTATGGCTACACCTTC. Encoded protein: CASRLQGEYGYTF.

The V gene is TRBV7-2, the J gene TRBJ2-2, with 8 nucleotides matching TRBD2. Germline V gene lookup returns CDR1 SGHTA and CDR2 FQGNSA. The CDR3 is 16 residues long. V lost 2 bases to trimming and J lost 3 bases; unmatched junction nucleotides: 5. CDR3 DNA sequence: TGTGCCAGCAGCTTATCGGGGGGGGCCCACACCGGGGAGCTGTTTTTT. It specifies CASSLSGGAHTGELFF.

This chain connects TRBV19 to TRBJ1-1; TRBD1 aligns across 9 bases. CDR3 length: 14 amino acids. The germline CDR1 and CDR2 sequences are LNHDA and SQIVND (reference sequence). The J segment lost 4 bases and the V segment lost 5 bases, leaving 5 bases of the junction unmatched. As DNA, the CDR3 is TGTGCCAGTAGTGTTCCGGGACAGGGCACTGAAGCTTTCTTT. This translates into CASSVPGQGTEAFF.

The chain has TRBV11-2 and TRBJ2-7; 7 bases are shared with TRBD1. Germline-derived CDR1 and CDR2 are SGHAT and FQNNGV. This CDR3 comprises 12 residues. V dropped 6 bases and J dropped 4; count of bases not matched to a gene: 3. The CDR3 reads CASRGQTYEQYF. The CDR3 DNA is TGTGCCAGCAGGGGACAGACGTACGAGCAGTACTTC.

The J gene is TRBJ1-5, the V gene TRBV4-3; D perhaps matches TRBD1 (6 bases). V was shortened by 1 base and J by 4 bases, with 11 bases between the two germline ends. From germline, CDR1 is LGHNA and CDR2 YSLEER. This CDR3 spans 15 amino acids. Here the CDR3 reads CASSQVSGANQPQHF. DNA for the CDR3: TGCGCCAGCAGCCAAGTGTCAGGGGCGAATCAGCCCCAGCATTTT.

This clone has only a few counts. The chain joins TRBV6-5 to TRBJ1-5; D is possibly TRBD1 (5 bases). Trimming cost V 6 bases and J 3 bases, with 15 bases left between them. The CDR3 contains 15 residues. The germline V gene encodes CDR1 MNHEY and CDR2 SVGAGI. The CDR3 bases are TGTGCCAGCAGCCACGCCACGGGGGTCAATCAGCCCCAGCATTTT. This codes for CASSHATGVNQPQHF.

This chain uses TRBV9 with TRBJ1-6, with D possibly TRBD1 on 5 matching bases. The CDR3 sequence is 15 residues long. From germline, CDR1 is SGDLS and CDR2 YYNGEE. The V end lost 0 bases, the J end lost 10 bases, and 14 bases lay between the germline ends. CDR3 region: CASSVATQGSSPLHF. DNA of the CDR3: TGTGCCAGCAGCGTAGCTACGCAGGGTAGCTCACCCCTCCACTTT.

This clone was seen a few times. The V gene is TRBV5-3, the J gene TRBJ1-5; D is ambiguous. TRBV5-3 is reported as an ORF; its role is uncertain. The V and J ends lost 1 base and 4 bases respectively, with 24 bases between them. CDR3 length equals 19 residues. The CDR3 region is CARSLLPRNHPQENQPQHF. The CDR3 coding sequence is TGTGCCAGAAGCTTGCTCCCACGAAATCATCCTCAGGAAAATCAGCCCCAGCATTTT.

In its sample, this clone was seen once. The J gene is TRBJ2-5, the V gene TRBV4-3; TRBD2 matches at 10 bases. This CDR3 region has 14 residues. Germline lookup yields CDR1 LGHNA and CDR2 YSLEER. V shed 4 bases and J 2 bases; nucleotides not matched to a gene: 1. CDR3 in DNA: TGCGCCAGCAGCCGGACTAGCGGTCAAGAGACCCAGTACTTC. This gives the protein CASSRTSGQETQYF.

This clone was seen only a few times. The V gene is TRBV9, the J gene TRBJ2-2, with D maybe TRBD2 (6 bases). This CDR3 region has 15 residues. The V end lost 4 bases, the J end lost 4 bases, and 14 bases lay between the germline ends. Germline assignment: CDR1 SGDLS and CDR2 YYNGEE. The CDR3 DNA sequence: TGTGCCAGCAGCCCCGCGGGGCCGACCACCGGGGAGCTGTTTTTT. Its translation is CASSPAGPTTGELFF. Variable domain in full (rest from reference TRBV9 and TRBJ2-2): DSGVTQTPKHLITATGQRVTLRCSPRSGDLSVYWYQQSLDQGLQFLIQYYNGEERAKGNILERFSAQQFPDLHSELNLSSLELGDSALYFCASSPAGPTTGELFFGEGSRLTVL.

The CDR3 region is CASSLTSGDYEQYF. CDR3 nucleotide sequence: TGTGCCAGCAGCTTGACTAGCGGGGACTACGAGCAGTACTTC. V and J are TRBV11-2 and TRBJ2-7, with 11 nucleotides matching TRBD2. This CDR3 has 14 amino acids. CDR1 SGHAT and CDR2 FQNNGV come from the germline V gene. J gave up 3 bases and V 3 bases, and 1 base lay outside the gene matches. Variable domain in full (rest from reference TRBV11-2 and TRBJ2-7): EAGVAQSPRYKIIEKRQSVAFWCNPISGHATLYWYQQILGQGPKLLIQFQNNGVVDDSQLPKDRFSAERLKGVDSTLKIQPAKLEDSAVYLCASSLTSGDYEQYFGPGTRLTVT.

The chain has TRBV3-1 (or the pseudogene TRBV3-2) and TRBJ1-3; TRBD1 agrees at 11 bases. Germline CDR1 and CDR2: LGHDT and YNNKEL (reference sequence). The CDR3 totals 14 residues. V lost 5 bases to trimming and J lost 7 bases; unmatched junction nucleotides: 4. The CDR3 DNA follows: TGTGCCAGCAGCAACCGGGACAGGGGGAACACCATATATTTT. Amino acid sequence: CASSNRDRGNTIYF.

CDR3 coding DNA: TGTGCCACTGGGAGGGCTACTCTCACAGATACGCAGTATTTT. It is translated as CATGRATLTDTQYF. J is TRBJ2-3 and V is TRBV5-6, with TRBD2 matching 7 bases. CDR3 length equals 14 residues. V was clipped by 9 bases and J by 2 bases; unmatched bases: 9. Germline CDR1 is SGHDT and CDR2 is YYEEEE. Supplemented by reference TRBV5-6 and TRBJ2-3, the full variable domain reads DAGVTQSPTHLIKTRGQQVTLRCSPKSGHDTVSWYQQALGQGPQFIFQYYEEEERQRGNFPDRFSGHQFPNYSSELNVNALLLGDSALYLCATGRATLTDTQYFGPGTRLTVL.

Ten or more counts support this clone. V gene TRBV29-1 combines with J gene TRBJ1-3; no firm D call. This CDR3 is built from 11 residues. Germline loops: CDR1 SQVTM, CDR2 ANQGSEA. V gave up 7 bases and J gave up 4 bases, with 8 bases separating them. The DNA of the CDR3 is TGCAGCGGACTGAGGGGAAACACCATATATTTT. This gives the protein CSGLRGNTIYF.

The V gene is TRBV4-1, the J gene TRBJ2-7; D unclear. The CDR3 totals 14 residues. Germline assignment: CDR1 MGHRA and CDR2 YSYEKL. V was clipped by 2 bases and J by 4 bases, with 12 bases between them. The CDR3 bases are TGCGCCAGCAGCCAAAGTTTCCTAAGATACGAGCAGTACTTC. Its protein product is CASSQSFLRYEQYF.

The chain joins TRBV3-1 (or the pseudogene TRBV3-2) to TRBJ2-2, with 7 bases identical to TRBD1. Germline V lookup: CDR1 LGHDT, CDR2 YNNKEL (reference sequence). Unmatched junction bases numbered 7, after V lost 4 bases and J lost 5 bases. There are 15 residues in the CDR3. CDR3 region: CASSPQSTGTGELFF. CDR3 DNA: TGTGCCAGCAGCCCCCAGTCGACAGGGACCGGGGAGCTGTTTTTT.

The table lists this clone with a few counts. The gene calls are TRBV28 and TRBJ1-5; possibly TRBD1 for D (5 bases). From germline, CDR1 is MDHEN and CDR2 SYDVKM. This CDR3 contains 13 residues. V lost 9 bases, J lost 7 bases, and 16 bases lay in between. CDR3 sequence (DNA): TGTGCCAGTTTGCAGGGAGGCCACCAGCCCCAGCATTTT. Its protein product is CASLQGGHQPQHF.

The rearrangement uses TRBV11-3 and TRBJ2-5; weak D call: TRBD1 (5 bases). Looked up from germline, CDR1 is SGHNT and CDR2 is YENEEA. This CDR3 is built from 13 residues. V lost 5 bases and J 5 bases, leaving 12 bases between the germline ends. Here the CDR3 reads CASSRRVGETQYF. DNA of the CDR3: TGTGCCAGCAGCCGCAGGGTAGGGGAGACCCAGTACTTC. Full variable domain (missing parts from reference TRBV11-3 and TRBJ2-5): EAGVVQSPRYKIIEKKQPVAFWCNPISGHNTLYWYLQNLGQGPELLIRYENEEAVDDSQLPKDRFSAERLKGVDSTLKIQPAELGDSAVYLCASSRRVGETQYFGPGTRLLVL.

This chain connects TRBV10-3 to TRBJ1-1; D is undetermined. The CDR3 sequence is 12 residues long. Germline CDR1 is ENHRY and CDR2 is SYGVKD. V lost 8 bases to trimming and J lost 4 bases, with 11 bases between them. The CDR3 bases are TGTGCCATCTTGTCGGTCGGCACTGAAGCTTTCTTT. It translates to CAILSVGTEAFF.

This chain uses TRBV5-1 with TRBJ1-4; D might be TRBD1 (5 bases). The CDR3 runs to 15 residues. The V and J ends lost 3 bases and 7 bases respectively, with 16 bases between them. Per the germline V gene, CDR1 is SGHRS and CDR2 is YFSETQ. The CDR3 loop reads CASSWNSGGGEKLFF. CDR3 DNA: TGCGCCAGCAGCTGGAATTCGGGGGGAGGTGAAAAACTGTTTTTT. Combining the CDR3 with reference TRBV5-1 and TRBJ1-4 gives the whole variable domain KAGVTQTPRYLIKTRGQQVTLSCSPISGHRSVSWYQQTPGQGLQFLFEYFSETQRNKGNFPGRFSGRQFSNSRSEMNVSTLELGDSALYLCASSWNSGGGEKLFFGSGTQLSVL.